These 32 T cell receptor beta chains share one sample of origin, sequenced in a study of identical twins' blood T cells. TCRdb used MiXCR to reprocess the 5' RACE reads, holding one entry per CDR3 protein. The sample records fewer than 450,000 distinct CDR3 sequences, 25% to 35% being singletons. The sequenced sample consisted of PBMCs. The receptor set was obtained from a woman aged 18 to 49 in good health.

There are a few counts of this clonotype. The rearrangement links TRBV6-1 to TRBJ1-1; D uncertain. The germline gives CDR1 MNHNS, CDR2 SASEGT. The CDR3 runs to 15 residues. Between the trimmed V and J ends, which lost 3 bases and 6 bases, there was a span of 17 bases. The CDR3 nucleotides are TGTGCCAGCAGTGAGTCTCCAGGTAGAGGGTCTGAAGCTTTCTTT. Amino acid sequence: CASSESPGRGSEAFF.

V and J are TRBV7-9 and TRBJ2-2; 8 bases are shared with TRBD1. The V gene end was trimmed by 7 bases and the J gene end by 2 bases; junction bases not matched to a gene: 12. This CDR3 contains 17 residues. Germline assignment: CDR1 SEHNR and CDR2 FQNEAQ (reference sequence). CDR3 DNA sequence: TGTGCCAGCACCTTGATTCGGACAGGGCCAAACACCGGGGAGCTGTTTTTT. It translates to CASTLIRTGPNTGELFF.

The chain combines TRBV12-3 or TRBV12-4 with TRBJ2-6, with a tentative D call TRBD2 (5 bases). The V end was cut by 2 bases, the J end by 2 bases, with 7 bases between. The CDR3 consists of 15 residues. In DNA form, the CDR3 reads TGTGCCAGCAGTTTAACTAGAGCTGGGGCCAACGTCCTGACTTTC. As protein: CASSLTRAGANVLTF.

The chain combines TRBV5-4 with TRBJ1-4; possibly TRBD1 for D (6 bases). V was cut by 4 bases and J by 5 bases, with 15 bases left in between. Germline V gene sequence: CDR1 SGHNT, CDR2 YYREEE (reference sequence). This CDR3 contains 15 residues. CDR3 sequence: CASSTQGQENEKLFF. Written as DNA, the CDR3 is TGTGCCAGCAGCACGCAGGGACAAGAGAATGAAAAACTGTTTTTT.

V and J are TRBV5-5 and TRBJ2-7; 7 positions match TRBD1. This CDR3 region has 14 residues. Looked up from germline, CDR1 is SGHKS and CDR2 is YYEKEE (reference sequence). The junction had 2 bases not matched to a gene; V was cut back by 0 bases and J by 2 bases. The CDR3: CASSLAGQPYEQYF. The CDR3, as DNA: TGTGCCAGCAGCTTGGCGGGACAGCCCTACGAGCAGTACTTC.

The CDR3 protein is CASSVVGTGGDGYTF. CDR3 nucleotides: TGTGCCAGCAGCGTAGTAGGGACAGGGGGCGATGGCTACACCTTC. J is TRBJ1-2 and V is TRBV9; 12 bases map to TRBD1. With V trimmed by 0 bases and J by 6 bases, 3 bases remained unmatched. The CDR3 has 15 amino acids. In germline, CDR1 is SGDLS, CDR2 YYNGEE.

This CDR3 reads CATSRARYTVDTQYF. Written as DNA, the CDR3 is TGTGCCACCAGCAGGGCCCGTTATACCGTAGATACGCAGTATTTT. The chain uses TRBV15 and TRBJ2-3; D uncertain. Germline assignment: CDR1 LNHNV and CDR2 YYDKDF (reference sequence). The CDR3 is 15 amino acids. V dropped 3 bases and J dropped 5 bases, with 15 bases sitting between them.

In this sample, this clonotype turned up many times. The chain combines TRBV29-1 with TRBJ1-1, with D perhaps matching TRBD1 (5 bases). The CDR3 length is 10 residues. With 4 bases removed from V and 10 bases from J, the gap between germline ends came to 10 bases. Per the germline V gene, CDR1 is SQVTM and CDR2 is ANQGSEA. CDR3 loop: CSVGSGGAFF. CDR3 sequence (DNA): TGCAGCGTTGGGTCGGGGGGAGCTTTCTTT.

The V and J genes are TRBV7-9 and TRBJ1-6; the D is unclear. Trimming left V 3 bases short and J 7 bases short, with 25 bases between. The CDR3 contains 19 residues. Looked up from germline, CDR1 is SEHNR and CDR2 is FQNEAQ (reference sequence). The DNA for the CDR3 is TGTGCCAGCAGCTTTTCCGGTTGGCGACTCGACTCTGGAAATTCACCCCTCCACTTT. Translated: CASSFSGWRLDSGNSPLHF.

This clonotype was detected a few times. V and J are TRBV6-2 or TRBV6-3 and TRBJ2-7, with D uncertain. The CDR3 consists of 16 residues. Trimming cost V 0 bases and J 5 bases, with 17 bases left between them. CDR1 is MNHEY, CDR2 SVGEGT, per germline. The CDR3 sequence is CASSYSIHSKNHEQYF. CDR3 sequence (DNA): TGTGCCAGCAGTTACTCGATACATTCAAAAAACCACGAGCAGTACTTC.

This clonotype was detected only a few times. This sequence joins TRBV29-1 and TRBJ2-5; D is uncertain. Per the germline V gene, CDR1 is SQVTM and CDR2 is ANQGSEA. V lost 0 bases and J lost 4, with 6 bases in between. The CDR3 runs 12 residues. CDR3 loop: CSVEEGRETQYF. The DNA of the CDR3 is TGCAGCGTTGAAGAGGGCCGAGAGACCCAGTACTTC.

This clonotype has more than one count but fewer than ten. The chain employs TRBV5-1 and TRBJ1-2, with D hard to call. Germline V gene sequence: CDR1 SGHRS, CDR2 YFSETQ. The length of the CDR3 is 12 residues. Trimming took off 4 bases at V and 4 bases at J, with 8 bases between the two ends. The CDR3 is CASSGFSYGYTF. CDR3 DNA sequence: TGCGCCAGCAGCGGCTTCTCCTATGGCTACACCTTC.

This sequence joins TRBV9 and TRBJ1-2; a weak D match, TRBD1 (5 bases). This CDR3 is built from 13 residues. The germline V gene encodes CDR1 SGDLS and CDR2 YYNGEE. V lost 4 bases and J lost 2, with 9 bases in between. For the CDR3, the DNA is TGTGCCAGCAGCCTACAGGAGAACTATGGCTACACCTTC. Protein sequence: CASSLQENYGYTF.

This chain uses TRBV7-9 with TRBJ2-7, with TRBD1 matching over 9 bases. Trimming removed 6 bases from V and 2 bases from J; junction bases left unmatched: 5. The CDR3 consists of 14 residues. CDR1 and CDR2 from the germline V gene are SEHNR and FQNEAQ (reference sequence). DNA of the CDR3: TGTGCCAGCAGTTGGGACAGGGTCCCCTACGAGCAGTACTTC. Translation: CASSWDRVPYEQYF.

On this clonotype itself: The junction shows a germline mismatch at one end, possibly a read error. The chain links TRBV29-1 to TRBJ1-2, with D maybe TRBD1 (5 bases). The CDR3 length is 10 residues. Germline values: CDR1 SQVTM, CDR2 ANQGSEA. CDR3 in DNA: TGCAGCGTTGATGGTCCCCCCAGGGCTTTC. Its translation is CSVDGPPRAF.

The V and J genes are TRBV11-2 and TRBJ1-1; unclear D gene. V was cut by 5 bases and J by 5 bases, with 18 bases left in between. From germline, CDR1 is SGHAT and CDR2 FQNNGV. The CDR3 runs to 15 residues. The CDR3 region is CASSQSGVMGTEAFF. In DNA, the CDR3 is TGTGCCAGCAGCCAAAGCGGGGTAATGGGAACTGAAGCTTTCTTT.

This clonotype has just a few counts. The chain's CDR3 is CASSYTPGNIQYF. The DNA for the CDR3 is TGTGCCAGCAGTTATACCCCCGGGAACATTCAGTACTTC. The genes are TRBV6-6 and TRBJ2-4, with D hard to call. The germline CDR1 and CDR2 sequences are MNHNY and SVGAGI (reference sequence). The length of the CDR3 is 13 residues. Trimming pared 3 bases from V and 7 bases from J, leaving 10 bases between.

The rearrangement uses TRBV7-9 and TRBJ2-7, with unresolved D. V lost 2 bases to trimming and J lost 6 bases, with 5 bases between them. The length of the CDR3 is 11 residues. The germline CDR1 and CDR2 sequences are SEHNR and FQNEAQ (reference sequence). The CDR3 nucleotides read TGTGCCAGCAGCTTAATCGCCGAGCAGTACTTC. As protein: CASSLIAEQYF.

The J gene is TRBJ1-5, the V gene TRBV20-1; D unclear. V was cut by 5 bases and J by 0 bases, with 8 bases left in between. CDR3 length: 13 residues. CDR1 and CDR2 (germline): DFQATT, SNEGSKA (reference sequence). DNA of the CDR3: TGCAGTGCTGCAGAGCTTAGCAATCAGCCCCAGCATTTT. It yields the protein CSAAELSNQPQHF.

V gene TRBV20-1 combines with J gene TRBJ2-1; D possibly uses TRBD1 or TRBD2 (5 bases each). Per the germline V gene, CDR1 is DFQATT and CDR2 is SNEGSKA (reference sequence). This CDR3 region has 16 residues. With 0 bases removed from V and 4 bases from J, the gap between germline ends came to 16 bases. The CDR3 loop reads CSARDRTGRSYNEQFF. In DNA, the CDR3 is TGCAGTGCTAGAGATAGAACGGGGCGATCTTACAATGAGCAGTTCTTC.

This clonotype was counted only a few times. J is TRBJ2-7 and V is TRBV29-1, with TRBD1 matching over 7 bases. CDR3 length: 13 amino acids. Germline V gene sequence: CDR1 SQVTM, CDR2 ANQGSEA. J was trimmed by 5 bases and V by 7 bases; bases with no gene match: 11. The CDR3 is CSATSTGYNEQYF. The CDR3 DNA follows: TGCAGCGCGACTTCGACAGGGTACAACGAGCAGTACTTC.

The chain combines TRBV7-9 with TRBJ2-2, with D perhaps matching TRBD1 or TRBD2 (5 bases each). The length of the CDR3 is 16 residues. V was cut by 4 bases and J by 2 bases, with 14 bases left in between. CDR1 and CDR2 (germline): SEHNR, FQNEAQ (reference sequence). The CDR3 DNA is TGTGCCAGCAGCTCATGGGAGAGGGACAACACCGGGGAGCTGTTTTTT. It yields the protein CASSSWERDNTGELFF.

This clonotype has more than one count but fewer than ten. A much bigger clone sits one base away, suggesting this may be a read error. This sequence joins TRBV10-3 and TRBJ1-1; D not resolved. CDR3 length: 14 residues. Looked up from germline, CDR1 is ENHRY and CDR2 is SYGVKD. The CDR3 DNA sequence: TGTGCCATCAGTGACCGGGGAAGCGACACTGGAGCTTTCTTT. Protein: CAISDRGSDTGAFF.

In this sample, this clonotype turned up many times. The chain links TRBV12-5 to TRBJ2-1; unclear D gene. The germline CDR1 and CDR2 sequences are LGHNT and FRNRAP. Trimming removed 3 bases at V and 9 bases at J, with 9 bases between. The CDR3 spans 12 residues. CDR3 residues: CASGFSHLEQFF. The CDR3, as DNA: TGTGCTAGTGGTTTTAGCCACCTTGAGCAGTTCTTC.

This clonotype was detected ten times or more. The chain recombines TRBV2 with TRBJ1-5; D may be TRBD1 (6 bases). The germline V gene has CDR1 SNHLY and CDR2 FYNNEI. The CDR3 covers 12 residues. V was shortened by 7 bases and J by 3 bases, with 7 bases between the two germline ends. The CDR3 sequence: CASNRANQPQHF. CDR3 sequence (DNA): TGTGCCAGCAACAGGGCCAATCAGCCCCAGCATTTT.

There are a few counts of this clonotype. V and J are TRBV5-1 and TRBJ1-6; no firm D call. The CDR3 spans 13 residues. Germline CDR1 is SGHRS and CDR2 is YFSETQ. V was trimmed by 6 bases and J by 7 bases, leaving 11 bases between them. CDR3 sequence: CASKSQDNSPLHF. The CDR3 DNA reads as TGCGCCAGCAAATCTCAGGACAATTCACCCCTCCACTTT.

This clonotype was counted only a few times. The CDR3 here is CASSREIRDTEAFF. The DNA of the CDR3 is TGTGCCAGCAGCCGAGAAATCAGGGACACTGAAGCTTTCTTT. This chain links TRBV6-4 with TRBJ1-1; a possible D gene is TRBD1 (5 bases). The V and J ends lost 6 bases and 3 bases respectively, with 14 bases between them. This CDR3 contains 14 residues. Germline V gene data show CDR1 as MRHNA and CDR2 as SNTAGT.

This clonotype occurred a few times. This rearrangement joins TRBV20-1 to TRBJ1-1, with TRBD1 as a possible D gene (5 bases). The CDR3 totals 13 residues. The germline V and J ends were trimmed by 0 bases and 3 bases, with 8 bases remaining between them. The germline CDR1 and CDR2 sequences are DFQATT and SNEGSKA (reference sequence). The DNA of the CDR3 is TGCAGTGCTAGAGAACGGGGGTACACTGAAGCTTTCTTT. Its translation is CSARERGYTEAFF.

This clonotype turned up a few times. CDR3 nucleotide sequence: TGCGCCAGCAGCACGTACAGGGGGCGCTTGGAGTCCACAGATACGCAGTATTTT. As protein: CASSTYRGRLESTDTQYF. V and J are TRBV5-1 and TRBJ2-3; TRBD1 matches at 9 bases. This CDR3 region has 18 residues. Trimming removed 4 bases from V and 2 bases from J; junction bases left unmatched: 14. CDR1 and CDR2 from the germline V gene are SGHRS and YFSETQ.

The V call is TRBV7-2, the J call TRBJ1-1, with D possibly being TRBD1 (5 bases). Trimming removed 1 base at V and 1 base at J, with 7 bases between. Germline V gene sequence: CDR1 SGHTA, CDR2 FQGNSA. There are 14 residues in the CDR3. CDR3 nucleotide sequence: TGTGCCAGCAGCTTAGGAGGGGAGAACACTGAAGCTTTCTTT. This codes for CASSLGGENTEAFF.

This clonotype showed up just a few times. The chain employs TRBV2 and TRBJ1-2; the D gene is possibly TRBD1 (6 bases). CDR1 and CDR2 (germline): SNHLY, FYNNEI. CDR3 size: 13 residues. V was trimmed by 5 bases and J by 2 bases, leaving 9 bases between them. CDR3 bases: TGTGCCAGCAGTACCGACAGGAACTATGGCTACACCTTC. It specifies CASSTDRNYGYTF.

The chain joins TRBV5-6 to TRBJ2-5; D might be TRBD2 (5 bases). The CDR3 has 13 amino acids. Germline loops: CDR1 SGHDT, CDR2 YYEEEE. V dropped 4 bases and J dropped 5 bases, with 12 bases sitting between them. As DNA, the CDR3 is TGTGCCAGCAGCACCGGGGTGAGGGAGACCCAGTACTTC. It yields the protein CASSTGVRETQYF. Full variable domain (rest looked up from reference TRBV5-6 and TRBJ2-5): DAGVTQSPTHLIKTRGQQVTLRCSPKSGHDTVSWYQQALGQGPQFIFQYYEEEERQRGNFPDRFSGHQFPNYSSELNVNALLLGDSALYLCASSTGVRETQYFGPGTRLLVL.